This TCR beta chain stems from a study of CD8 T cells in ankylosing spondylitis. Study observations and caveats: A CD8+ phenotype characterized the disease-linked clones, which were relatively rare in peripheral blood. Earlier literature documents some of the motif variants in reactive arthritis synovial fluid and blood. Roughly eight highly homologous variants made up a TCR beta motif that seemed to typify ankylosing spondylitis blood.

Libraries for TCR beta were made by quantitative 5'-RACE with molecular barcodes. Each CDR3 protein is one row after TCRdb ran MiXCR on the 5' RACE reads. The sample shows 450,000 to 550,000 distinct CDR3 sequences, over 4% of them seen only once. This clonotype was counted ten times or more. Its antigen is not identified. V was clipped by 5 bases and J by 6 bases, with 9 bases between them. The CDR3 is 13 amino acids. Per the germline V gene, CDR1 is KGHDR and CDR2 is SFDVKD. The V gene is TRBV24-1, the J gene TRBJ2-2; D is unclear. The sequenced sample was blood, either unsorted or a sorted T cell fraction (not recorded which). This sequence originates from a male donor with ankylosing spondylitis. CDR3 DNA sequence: TGTGCCACCAGTGGATCAACCGCCGGGGAGCTGTTTTTT. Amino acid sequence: CATSGSTAGELFF.